Each of the 2 T cell receptor beta chains below was sequenced from the same sample in a study of shared clonotypes between healthy human individuals. Data came from immunoSEQ multiplex PCR; TCRdb stores just in-frame clones and leaves some out. The sample includes under 2,500,000 clones, approximately 96% of them seen just once. The sample taken for sequencing was naive CD4+ T cells sorted from blood. Subset of the sample: CD45RA+ positively selected. The receptors were sampled from a man younger than 35 in good health.

The chain couples TRBV28 to TRBJ1-4; the D is unclear. The CDR3 loop spans 16 amino acids. V shed 2 bases and J shed 0 bases, with 10 bases lying between them. Looked up from germline, CDR1 is MDHEN and CDR2 is SYDVKM. This chain's CDR3 is CASSLRRVATNEKLFF. In nucleotides, the CDR3 is TGTGCCAGCAGTTTAAGGAGGGTTGCAACTAATGAAAAACTGTTTTTT.

The sample holds one count of this clone. The chain carries TRBV18 and TRBJ1-2; unclear D gene. Trimming took off 7 bases at V and 1 base at J, with 10 bases between the two ends. CDR3 length: 13 amino acids. Germline CDR1 reads KGHSH; CDR2 reads LQKENI. CDR3 residues: CASWSEFNYGYTF. DNA for the CDR3: TGTGCCAGCTGGTCTGAATTTAACTATGGCTACACCTTC.